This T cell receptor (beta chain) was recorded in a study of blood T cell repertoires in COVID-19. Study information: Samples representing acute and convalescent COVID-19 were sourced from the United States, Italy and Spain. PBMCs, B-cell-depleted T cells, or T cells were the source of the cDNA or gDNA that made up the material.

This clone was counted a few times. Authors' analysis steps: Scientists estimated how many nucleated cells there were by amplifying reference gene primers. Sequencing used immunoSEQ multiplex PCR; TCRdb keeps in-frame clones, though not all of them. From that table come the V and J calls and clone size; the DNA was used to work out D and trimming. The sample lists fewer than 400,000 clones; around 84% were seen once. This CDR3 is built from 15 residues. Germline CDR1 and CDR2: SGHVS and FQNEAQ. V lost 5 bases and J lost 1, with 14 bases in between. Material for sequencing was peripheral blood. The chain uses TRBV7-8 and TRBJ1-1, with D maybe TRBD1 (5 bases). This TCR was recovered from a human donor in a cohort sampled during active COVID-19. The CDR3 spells CASSAHGGTNTEAFF. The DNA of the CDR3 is TGTGCCAGCAGCGCCCACGGGGGGACGAACACTGAAGCTTTCTTT.